This is a list of T cell receptor beta chains from one sample in a study. TCRdb reprocessed the RT-PCR reads via MiXCR and lists one record per CDR3 protein. The sample yields approximately 720,000 distinct CDR3 sequences, about 14% seen once. The sequencing input was memory CD4+ T cells from blood. The receptors come from a female donor in good health, serving as a healthy control. CDR3s include the opening cysteine and the closing phenylalanine or tryptophan. The order of the fields is D gene, J gene, V gene, clone size, CDR3 length, CDR3 DNA, CDR3 protein. The D gene is left open where the match is weak. Expanded clones are given a class, and other clones once, few, many or no size at all.

d_gene: TRBD1
j_gene: TRBJ2-5
v_gene: TRBV3-1
abundance: few
len: 16
CDR3nt: TGTGCCAGCAGCCAGAATCCAGGGGGCCCCCCAGAGACCCAGTACTTC
CDR3aa: CASSQNPGGPPETQYF

d_gene: TRBD1
j_gene: TRBJ2-2
v_gene: TRBV9
abundance: few
len: 15
CDR3nt: TGTGCCAGCAGCGCCTGGACAGGGATCACCGGGGAGCTGTTTTTT
CDR3aa: CASSAWTGITGELFF

d_gene: NA
j_gene: TRBJ1-1
v_gene: TRBV5-5
abundance: NA
len: 14
CDR3nt: TGTGCCAGCAGCTTTCTCTCCTTGAACACTGAAGCTTTCTTT
CDR3aa: CASSFLSLNTEAFF

d_gene: NA
j_gene: TRBJ2-1
v_gene: TRBV7-2
abundance: many
len: 15
CDR3nt: TGTGCCAGCAGCGACCGGGACCCAGCCTACAATGAGCAGTTCTTC
CDR3aa: CASSDRDPAYNEQFF

d_gene: NA
j_gene: TRBJ1-4
v_gene: TRBV7-9
abundance: NA
len: 12
CDR3nt: TGTGCCAGCAGCTCAGGGAGTGAAAAACTGTTTTTT
CDR3aa: CASSSGSEKLFF

d_gene: NA
j_gene: TRBJ1-1
v_gene: TRBV4-1
abundance: NA
len: 13
CDR3nt: TGCGCCAGCGACCGAGAGGGAGGGACTGAAGCTTTCTTT
CDR3aa: CASDREGGTEAFF

d_gene: TRBD2
j_gene: TRBJ2-1
v_gene: TRBV20-1
abundance: few
len: 14
CDR3nt: TGCAGTGCTGGTAGCGGGAGCGACCTCAATGAGCAGTTCTTC
CDR3aa: CSAGSGSDLNEQFF

d_gene: NA
j_gene: TRBJ1-2
v_gene: TRBV20-1
abundance: few
len: 14
CDR3nt: TGCAGTGCTAATAATCAGGGAGTGTGGTATGGCTACACCTTC
CDR3aa: CSANNQGVWYGYTF

d_gene: NA
j_gene: TRBJ1-1
v_gene: TRBV12-3/TRBV12-4
abundance: many
len: 14
CDR3nt: TGTGCCAGCAGTTTCGGGAGGGACTTTGGTGAAGCTTTCTTT
CDR3aa: CASSFGRDFGEAFF

d_gene: NA
j_gene: TRBJ2-5
v_gene: TRBV5-1
abundance: NA
len: 15
CDR3nt: TGCGCCAGCAGCTCCCGCGGGACAGCTCAAGAGACCCAGTACTTC
CDR3aa: CASSSRGTAQETQYF

d_gene: NA
j_gene: TRBJ1-4
v_gene: TRBV5-1
abundance: few
len: 15
CDR3nt: TGCGCCAGCAGCTTGGACAGGGAGCCTAATGAAAAACTGTTTTTT
CDR3aa: CASSLDREPNEKLFF

d_gene: TRBD1
j_gene: TRBJ2-7
v_gene: TRBV7-9
abundance: few
len: 15
CDR3nt: TGTGCCAGCAGCTCAGGGGGACAGGGGGCCATCGAGCAGTACTTC
CDR3aa: CASSSGGQGAIEQYF

d_gene: NA
j_gene: TRBJ2-4
v_gene: TRBV28
abundance: NA
len: 14
CDR3nt: TGTGCCAGCAGCCGAAGTAGCTTTCAAAACATTCAGTACTTC
CDR3aa: CASSRSSFQNIQYF

d_gene: TRBD2
j_gene: TRBJ2-1
v_gene: TRBV24-1
abundance: few
len: 20
CDR3nt: TGTGCCACCAGTGATTTGCCGCTAGCGGGGGCCCTAAGCTCCTACAATGAGCAGTTCTTC
CDR3aa: CATSDLPLAGALSSYNEQFF

d_gene: NA
j_gene: TRBJ1-6
v_gene: TRBV7-9
abundance: NA
len: 15
CDR3nt: TGTGCCAGCAGCTCTTACAGCAGTCGGAATTCACCCCTCCACTTT
CDR3aa: CASSSYSSRNSPLHF

d_gene: NA
j_gene: TRBJ2-1
v_gene: TRBV10-2
abundance: NA
len: 17
CDR3nt: TGCGCCAGCAGTGAGGGCCTACGGGACGGATCCTACAATGAGCAGTTCTTC
CDR3aa: CASSEGLRDGSYNEQFF

d_gene: NA
j_gene: TRBJ2-7
v_gene: TRBV5-1
abundance: few
len: 14
CDR3nt: TGCGCCAGCAGCTCGACAGGTAATTCCTACGAGCAGTACTTC
CDR3aa: CASSSTGNSYEQYF

d_gene: NA
j_gene: TRBJ2-2
v_gene: TRBV4-3
abundance: many
len: 16
CDR3nt: TGCGCCAGCAGCCAACGGCTGGGGCGAAATGGCGGGGAGCTGTTTTTT
CDR3aa: CASSQRLGRNGGELFF

d_gene: NA
j_gene: TRBJ1-2
v_gene: TRBV15
abundance: few
len: 11
CDR3nt: TGTGCCACCATGGGGGGACATGGCTACACCTTC
CDR3aa: CATMGGHGYTF

d_gene: TRBD1
j_gene: TRBJ2-7
v_gene: TRBV29-1
abundance: NA
len: 13
CDR3nt: TGCAGCGTTGATTGGACAGGGAGCTACGAGCAGTACTTC
CDR3aa: CSVDWTGSYEQYF

d_gene: TRBD1
j_gene: TRBJ2-7
v_gene: TRBV12-3/TRBV12-4
abundance: NA
len: 15
CDR3nt: TGTGCCAGCAGTCTGGGACAGGGGCGCTACTACGAGCAGTACTTC
CDR3aa: CASSLGQGRYYEQYF

d_gene: NA
j_gene: TRBJ2-1
v_gene: TRBV16
abundance: many
len: 12
CDR3nt: TGTGCCAGCAGCCAATGGGACAATGAGCAGTTCTTC
CDR3aa: CASSQWDNEQFF

d_gene: TRBD1
j_gene: TRBJ2-1
v_gene: TRBV7-2
abundance: few
len: 15
CDR3nt: TGTGCCAGCAGCTTCCGGGACAGGAATATCTATGAGCAGTTCTTC
CDR3aa: CASSFRDRNIYEQFF

d_gene: NA
j_gene: TRBJ2-4
v_gene: TRBV7-3
abundance: NA
len: 13
CDR3nt: TGTGCCAGCAGCCAGGCAGGGAGAAACATTCAGTACTTC
CDR3aa: CASSQAGRNIQYF

d_gene: TRBD2
j_gene: TRBJ2-3
v_gene: TRBV19
abundance: NA
len: 21
CDR3nt: TGTGCCAGTAGTCTTCGGACTAGCGGGGGGGCCAGTACGAGGAGTGCAGATACGCAGTATTTT
CDR3aa: CASSLRTSGGASTRSADTQYF

d_gene: TRBD1
j_gene: TRBJ2-1
v_gene: TRBV29-1
abundance: many
len: 13
CDR3nt: TGCAGCGTTCAGGGGGCGAGCTACAATGAGCAGTTCTTC
CDR3aa: CSVQGASYNEQFF

d_gene: NA
j_gene: TRBJ1-3
v_gene: TRBV10-3
abundance: NA
len: 15
CDR3nt: TGTGCCATCAGTGAGTCATTAAACCCTGGAAACACCATATATTTT
CDR3aa: CAISESLNPGNTIYF

d_gene: NA
j_gene: TRBJ1-1
v_gene: TRBV6-2/TRBV6-3
abundance: few
len: 16
CDR3nt: TGTGCCAGCAGTTACGCCCCAAAGGGCGGGTGGACTGAAGCTTTCTTT
CDR3aa: CASSYAPKGGWTEAFF

d_gene: NA
j_gene: TRBJ2-7
v_gene: TRBV6-5
abundance: NA
len: 13
CDR3nt: TGTGCCAGCCGAAAGGGGTACTCCTACGAGCAGTACTTC
CDR3aa: CASRKGYSYEQYF

d_gene: NA
j_gene: TRBJ2-7
v_gene: TRBV10-3
abundance: many
len: 14
CDR3nt: TGTGCCATCAGTGATTCGGGTGGCAGCTACGAGCAGTACTTC
CDR3aa: CAISDSGGSYEQYF

d_gene: NA
j_gene: TRBJ1-1
v_gene: TRBV19
abundance: NA
len: 14
CDR3nt: TGTGCCAGTAGTGTCCACATTTCCAACACTGAAGCTTTCTTT
CDR3aa: CASSVHISNTEAFF

d_gene: NA
j_gene: TRBJ1-1
v_gene: TRBV6-5
abundance: many
len: 15
CDR3nt: TGTGCCAGCAGTCTCTCGCCGACAGAGTACACTGAAGCTTTCTTT
CDR3aa: CASSLSPTEYTEAFF

d_gene: TRBD2
j_gene: TRBJ2-1
v_gene: TRBV9
abundance: NA
len: 15
CDR3nt: TGTGCCAGCAGCGGAGGACTAGCTTCCCACAATGAGCAGTTCTTC
CDR3aa: CASSGGLASHNEQFF

d_gene: TRBD1
j_gene: TRBJ1-6
v_gene: TRBV20-1
abundance: many
len: 14
CDR3nt: TGCAGTGCTAGAGCGGGACAGGGGGACTCACCCCTCCACTTT
CDR3aa: CSARAGQGDSPLHF

d_gene: NA
j_gene: TRBJ1-1
v_gene: TRBV4-1
abundance: few
len: 17
CDR3nt: TGCGCCAGCAGCCAAGAGACACCGGGACATCGGAACACTGAAGCTTTCTTT
CDR3aa: CASSQETPGHRNTEAFF

d_gene: TRBD2
j_gene: TRBJ2-1
v_gene: TRBV7-3
abundance: many
len: 15
CDR3nt: TGTGCCAGCAGCTCTAGCGGGGGGGCAGGCCATGAGCAGTTCTTC
CDR3aa: CASSSSGGAGHEQFF

d_gene: TRBD2
j_gene: TRBJ2-7
v_gene: TRBV4-1
abundance: many
len: 14
CDR3nt: TGCGCCAGCAGCCCTCAGCGGGAACCCTACGAGCAGTACTTC
CDR3aa: CASSPQREPYEQYF

d_gene: NA
j_gene: TRBJ2-1
v_gene: TRBV30
abundance: few
len: 13
CDR3nt: TGTGCCTGCCCGACGCACGGTCAAAATGAGCAGTTCTTC
CDR3aa: CACPTHGQNEQFF

d_gene: NA
j_gene: TRBJ1-4
v_gene: TRBV3-1
abundance: many
len: 11
CDR3nt: TGTGCCAGCAGCCGGAATGAAAAACTGTTTTTT
CDR3aa: CASSRNEKLFF

d_gene: NA
j_gene: TRBJ1-2
v_gene: TRBV5-1
abundance: NA
len: 13
CDR3nt: TGCGCCAGCAGTTTTACTCAGGGCTCTGGCTACACCTTC
CDR3aa: CASSFTQGSGYTF

d_gene: TRBD2
j_gene: TRBJ2-3
v_gene: TRBV5-1
abundance: many
len: 17
CDR3nt: TGCGCCAGCAGCCAGGGGACTAGCGGGTTCCCCACAGATACGCAGTATTTT
CDR3aa: CASSQGTSGFPTDTQYF

d_gene: NA
j_gene: TRBJ2-5
v_gene: TRBV3-1
abundance: once
len: 16
CDR3nt: TGTGCCAGCAGCCAAAGTGGGGGTATAGGTATGGAGACCCAGTACTTC
CDR3aa: CASSQSGGIGMETQYF

d_gene: TRBD1
j_gene: TRBJ2-2
v_gene: TRBV12-3/TRBV12-4
abundance: many
len: 14
CDR3nt: TGTGCCAGCAGACGACAGGGGACCACCGGGGAGCTGTTTTTT
CDR3aa: CASRRQGTTGELFF

d_gene: NA
j_gene: TRBJ1-2
v_gene: TRBV7-2
abundance: few
len: 13
CDR3nt: TGTGCCAGCAGCCCCAGAAGGGACCTAGGCTACACCTTC
CDR3aa: CASSPRRDLGYTF

d_gene: NA
j_gene: TRBJ2-7
v_gene: TRBV27
abundance: many
len: 15
CDR3nt: TGTGCCAGCAGGAGCTCTGACCTCTATTCCTACGAGCAGTACTTC
CDR3aa: CASRSSDLYSYEQYF